The 2 T cell receptor beta chains below all came from one sample that was sequenced in a study of shared clonotypes between healthy human individuals. Sequenced by immunoSEQ multiplex PCR; TCRdb stores in-frame clones only, minus some. The data contain more than 1,200,000 clones, just under 99% of them seen just once; the ten biggest clones take up 0.36%. Sequenced sample: naive CD4+ T cells sorted from blood. Subset indicated: CD45RA+ positively selected. The receptors come from a man younger than 45 in good health.

The chain links TRBV6-1 to TRBJ2-3; D gene uncertain. The CDR3 is made up of 17 amino acids. Germline CDR1 is MNHNS and CDR2 is SASEGT. The V and J ends lost 3 bases and 0 bases respectively, with 16 bases between them. The CDR3 is CASSEVRFLTSTDTQYF. The CDR3 DNA is TGTGCCAGCAGTGAGGTAAGGTTCCTCACTAGCACAGATACGCAGTATTTT.

The V and J genes are TRBV5-1 and TRBJ2-3, with D uncertain. Deletions cut 2 bases from V and 2 bases from J, with 15 bases between. Germline loops: CDR1 SGHRS, CDR2 YFSETQ. The CDR3 has 16 amino acids. In DNA form, the CDR3 reads TGCGCCAGCAGCTTTAGGGTATCAGAGAACACAGATACGCAGTATTTT. Its translation is CASSFRVSENTDTQYF.